These 3 T cell receptor beta chains were sequenced from one sample in a study of shared clonotypes between healthy human individuals. Naive-designated CD8 cells lacked CD45RO, were positively enriched for CCR7, and omitted terminally differentiated effector memory CD45RA+ cells. The table came from immunoSEQ multiplex PCR; TCRdb's copy has only in-frame clones and leaves some out. The sample yields hundreds of thousands of clones, about 91% seen once. The sample consisted of naive CD8+ T cells sorted from blood. These receptors were obtained from a man younger than 45 in good health.

This clone was observed a few times. This chain links TRBV19 with TRBJ2-1, with TRBD2 matching over 9 bases. Germline lookup yields CDR1 LNHDA and CDR2 SQIVND (reference sequence). V dropped 6 bases and J dropped 0; count of bases not matched to a gene: 3. This CDR3 has 15 amino acids. The CDR3 spells CASSVSGSSYNEQFF. DNA for the CDR3: TGTGCCAGTAGCGTTAGCGGGAGCTCCTACAATGAGCAGTTCTTC.

This rearrangement joins TRBV29-1 to TRBJ2-7, with TRBD2 identical over 9 bases. CDR3 length: 14 residues. The V gene end was trimmed by 1 base and the J gene end by 1 base; junction bases not matched to a gene: 2. CDR1 SQVTM and CDR2 ANQGSEA come from the germline V gene. The CDR3 is CSVEGSGRSYEQYF. For the CDR3, the DNA is TGCAGCGTTGAAGGCAGCGGGAGGTCCTACGAGCAGTACTTC.

This rearrangement joins TRBV6-5 to TRBJ2-1, with 8 positions matching TRBD2. V lost 6 bases, J lost 3 bases, and 7 bases stayed unmatched. Per the germline V gene, CDR1 is MNHEY and CDR2 is SVGAGI. There are 15 residues in the CDR3. CDR3 DNA sequence: TGTGCCAGCAGGGGTTCGGGACTAGGCTACAATGAGCAGTTCTTC. It yields the protein CASRGSGLGYNEQFF.